This T cell receptor (beta chain) was captured in a study of blood T cell repertoires in COVID-19. Background on the study: COVID-19 samples collected from the United States, Italy and Spain covered acute and convalescent phases.

Enrolled during active infection, Seattle patients were then followed longitudinally. The germline V gene encodes CDR1 WNHNN and CDR2 SYGVQD (reference sequence). This CDR3 spans 15 amino acids. Source study methods: By means of reference gene primer amplification, nucleated cell counts were estimated. Using immunoSEQ multiplex PCR, the repertoire was profiled, and TCRdb retains in-frame clones only, with some absent. That table is the source of V, J and clone size, and D and trimming were worked out from the DNA. The sample records about 340,000 clones, approximately 91% being singletons. The count of this clone is one. The junction and the germline gene differ at one end; a read error may be behind it.

The TCR comes from a woman aged 70 to 79 with COVID-19, enrolled during active disease. The sample consisted of peripheral blood. The chain recombines TRBV10-1 with TRBJ2-7; TRBD1 is a possible D gene (6 bases). CDR3 in DNA: TGCGCCAGCAGTGAGTCTCAGGGGTTCTCCCACGAGCAGTACTTC. It encodes CASSESQGFSHEQYF.